The rows below give T cell receptor beta chains drawn from one sample of a study of PD-1 blockade in classical Hodgkin lymphoma. Clones were sequenced by immunoSEQ multiplex PCR, and TCRdb holds only the in-frame ones, with some missing. The sample has some 100,000 clones, around 90% seen once. The sample here was peripheral blood mononuclear cells (PBMCs), taken at baseline. The receptors were sampled from a human donor with classical Hodgkin lymphoma. Both conserved end residues are part of each CDR3. D genes are given only for firm matches. A row's size may be missing; if present it is once, few, many or a size class.

size: NA
D: TRBD1
V: TRBV6-5
J: TRBJ2-7
DNA: TGTGCCAGCAGTTACGGGCAGGGGGCGAAGTACGAGCAGTACTTC
CDR3: CASSYGQGAKYEQYF

size: NA
D: TRBD1
V: TRBV6-1
J: TRBJ2-7
DNA: TGTGCCAGTCCGGGACAGGGGAAAGACGAGCAGTACTTC
CDR3: CASPGQGKDEQYF

size: NA
D: NA
V: TRBV25-1
J: TRBJ2-1
DNA: TGTGCCAGCAGTGAATTGGTCGGACCAACAATCAATGAGCAGTTCTTC
CDR3: CASSELVGPTINEQFF

size: once
D: TRBD2
V: TRBV9
J: TRBJ2-1
DNA: TGTGCCAGCAGCGTAGAGTCTAGCGGGAGGTTGGGGCAGTTCTTC
CDR3: CASSVESSGRLGQFF

size: NA
D: TRBD2
V: TRBV9
J: TRBJ2-1
DNA: TGTGCCAGCAGCGTAGTGAGCGGGGGGGCCTACAATGAGCAGTTCTTC
CDR3: CASSVVSGGAYNEQFF

size: NA
D: NA
V: TRBV18
J: TRBJ1-3
DNA: TGTGCCAGCTCACCACCAGGGTCCGGAAACACCATATATTTT
CDR3: CASSPPGSGNTIYF

size: NA
D: TRBD1
V: TRBV5-1
J: TRBJ1-3
DNA: TGCGCCAGCAGCATAGACGACAGGGTTGGAAACACCATATATTTT
CDR3: CASSIDDRVGNTIYF

size: NA
D: NA
V: TRBV4-2
J: TRBJ2-7
DNA: TGTGCCAGCAGCCAAGACTATGGGGTCGAGTACGAGCAGTACTTC
CDR3: CASSQDYGVEYEQYF

size: NA
D: NA
V: TRBV28
J: TRBJ1-1
DNA: TGTGCCAGCACTCGACCCGATTGGTCCACTGAAGCTTTCTTT
CDR3: CASTRPDWSTEAFF

size: NA
D: NA
V: TRBV28
J: TRBJ1-2
DNA: TGTGCCAGCAGTTCGATGGGTGGACAACCGACCCAGTATGGCTACACCTTC
CDR3: CASSSMGGQPTQYGYTF

size: NA
D: NA
V: TRBV11-2
J: TRBJ1-3
DNA: TGTGCCAGCACCCTAATTCTGGGATCTGGAAACACCATATATTTT
CDR3: CASTLILGSGNTIYF

size: NA
D: NA
V: TRBV29-1
J: TRBJ2-7
DNA: TGCAGCGTTGAGCTAGAGGCGCCGGGGGAGCAGTACTTC
CDR3: CSVELEAPGEQYF

size: NA
D: NA
V: TRBV30
J: TRBJ2-1
DNA: TGTGCCTGGACCAGGGGGGCATACAATGAGCAGTTCTTC
CDR3: CAWTRGAYNEQFF

size: NA
D: NA
V: TRBV29-1
J: TRBJ2-3
DNA: TGCAGCACCTCGGCGGGGGCGGGAGCCGGGACAGATACGCAGTATTTT
CDR3: CSTSAGAGAGTDTQYF

size: NA
D: NA
V: TRBV21-1
J: TRBJ1-4
DNA: TGTGCCAGCAGCATTATGCCGACAGGTTTAAAGGAAAAACTGTTTTTT
CDR3: CASSIMPTGLKEKLFF

size: NA
D: TRBD2
V: TRBV27
J: TRBJ2-7
DNA: TGTGCCAGCAGCCGACGACTAGCGGGAGGGCCGAACGAGCAGTACTTC
CDR3: CASSRRLAGGPNEQYF

size: NA
D: TRBD2
V: TRBV10-1
J: TRBJ2-5
DNA: TGCGCCAGAACTGGGTCTCGAGGGAGGGGAGAGACCCAGTACTTC
CDR3: CARTGSRGRGETQYF

size: NA
D: TRBD1
V: TRBV19
J: TRBJ2-1
DNA: TGTGCCAGTACCCCAGGGGGACAGGGGGCGTTCGGGTGGACCTACAATGAGCAGTTCTTC
CDR3: CASTPGGQGAFGWTYNEQFF

size: NA
D: TRBD1
V: TRBV5-3
J: TRBJ1-4
DNA: TGTGCCAGAAGCGGATCACAGGGGTTTAATGAAAAACTGTTTTTT
CDR3: CARSGSQGFNEKLFF

size: NA
D: TRBD1
V: TRBV5-4
J: TRBJ2-5
DNA: TGTGCCAGCAGCCCCAGGGGGCTTGGAGAAGAGACCCAGTACTTC
CDR3: CASSPRGLGEETQYF

size: NA
D: NA
V: TRBV5-6
J: TRBJ1-2
DNA: TGTGCCAGCAGCGACACGGGAGGGGATGGCTACACCTTC
CDR3: CASSDTGGDGYTF

size: NA
D: NA
V: TRBV11-2
J: TRBJ2-5
DNA: TGTGCCAGCAGCTTAGTTGTCTGGCAGGGTCCCCAAGAGACCCAGTACTTC
CDR3: CASSLVVWQGPQETQYF

size: NA
D: NA
V: TRBV6-1
J: TRBJ1-5
DNA: TGTGCCAGCGGAAGCAATCAGCCCCAGCATTTT
CDR3: CASGSNQPQHF

size: NA
D: NA
V: TRBV9
J: TRBJ2-3
DNA: TGTGCCAGCAGCCCTCCGGGACAAACTTTAGATACGCAGTATTTT
CDR3: CASSPPGQTLDTQYF

size: NA
D: TRBD2
V: TRBV30
J: TRBJ2-3
DNA: TGTGCCTGGGCGTCCCGGGACTATGCTCCCACAGATACGCAGTATTTT
CDR3: CAWASRDYAPTDTQYF

size: once
D: TRBD1
V: TRBV2
J: TRBJ2-7
DNA: TGTGCCAGCAGTACGCCCGGGACAGGGGCCTACGAGCAGTACTTC
CDR3: CASSTPGTGAYEQYF

size: NA
D: NA
V: TRBV28
J: TRBJ1-1
DNA: TGTGCCAGCAGTTTACAGGGGTCGGGGGGAGCTTTCTTT
CDR3: CASSLQGSGGAFF

size: NA
D: NA
V: TRBV6-6
J: TRBJ1-2
DNA: TGTGCCAGCAGCGCCGTGAGTGGTGAAGAATACTATGGCTACACCTTC
CDR3: CASSAVSGEEYYGYTF

size: NA
D: TRBD1
V: TRBV4-1
J: TRBJ2-7
DNA: TGCGCCAGCAGCCAAGAAGGAACACCGGGACAGGGGGTTTACGAGCAGTACTTC
CDR3: CASSQEGTPGQGVYEQYF

size: NA
D: TRBD1
V: TRBV5-1
J: TRBJ2-2
DNA: TGCGCCAGCAGCTTGGAACAGGGGGGAACGACCGGGGAGCTGTTTTTT
CDR3: CASSLEQGGTTGELFF

size: NA
D: NA
V: TRBV29-1
J: TRBJ1-2
DNA: TGCAGCGTTGAAGGCAGTTGGTCCTATGGCTACACCTTC
CDR3: CSVEGSWSYGYTF

size: NA
D: NA
V: TRBV30
J: TRBJ2-7
DNA: TGTGCCTGGAGTGTAGGGTTTAGCTCCTACGAGCAGTACTTC
CDR3: CAWSVGFSSYEQYF

size: NA
D: TRBD1
V: TRBV15
J: TRBJ2-2
DNA: TGTGCCACCAGCCTCGACAGGGGAAGCTCCGGGGAGCTGTTTTTT
CDR3: CATSLDRGSSGELFF

size: NA
D: TRBD1
V: TRBV6-5
J: TRBJ2-7
DNA: TGTGCCAGCAGTTACTCCCGCAGGGGGCGCGGCCACGAGCAGTACTTC
CDR3: CASSYSRRGRGHEQYF

size: NA
D: NA
V: TRBV10-3
J: TRBJ2-7
DNA: TGTGCCATCAGTGAGTCTGCAGGGGTATACTACGAGCAGTACTTC
CDR3: CAISESAGVYYEQYF

size: NA
D: TRBD1
V: TRBV27
J: TRBJ1-2
DNA: TGTGCCAGCAGAGCCTGGACAGGAACTAACTATGGCTACACCTTC
CDR3: CASRAWTGTNYGYTF

size: NA
D: TRBD1
V: TRBV9
J: TRBJ2-5
DNA: TGTGCCAGCAGCGTAGCGACAGGGTCGGGGGAGACCCAGTACTTC
CDR3: CASSVATGSGETQYF

size: NA
D: NA
V: TRBV18
J: TRBJ1-2
DNA: TGTGCCAGCTCACCGAAACAACACTATGGCTACACCTTC
CDR3: CASSPKQHYGYTF

size: NA
D: TRBD1
V: TRBV5-1
J: TRBJ1-2
DNA: TGCGCCAGCAGCTTGGATGAGTTGGACAGGGGGTTCTATGGCTACACCTTC
CDR3: CASSLDELDRGFYGYTF

size: NA
D: NA
V: TRBV18
J: TRBJ2-6
DNA: TGTGCCAGCTCACCGGGGAGTTCTGGGGCCAACGTCCTGACTTTC
CDR3: CASSPGSSGANVLTF

size: NA
D: NA
V: TRBV27
J: TRBJ2-2
DNA: TGTGCCAGCGCCTTACGGGCCCCGGCGAACACCGGGGAGCTGTTTTTT
CDR3: CASALRAPANTGELFF

size: NA
D: NA
V: TRBV11-2
J: TRBJ1-1
DNA: TGTGCCAGCAGCTCCCCTCGTCCCCCAGGTAGGGCTGAAGCTTTCTTT
CDR3: CASSSPRPPGRAEAFF

size: NA
D: NA
V: TRBV2
J: TRBJ2-3
DNA: TGTGCCAGCAGTGACGTAGGGACAGATACGCAGTATTTT
CDR3: CASSDVGTDTQYF

size: once
D: NA
V: TRBV5-4
J: TRBJ1-1
DNA: TGTGCCAGCAGCCCGACAGGGAACACTGAAGCTTTCTTT
CDR3: CASSPTGNTEAFF

size: NA
D: NA
V: TRBV18
J: TRBJ1-1
DNA: TGTGCCAGCTCACTGGACCGGGGGGTGCGACAGGCAGGGGACACTGAAGCTTTCTTT
CDR3: CASSLDRGVRQAGDTEAFF

size: once
D: NA
V: TRBV2
J: TRBJ1-4
DNA: TGTGCCAGCATGGACCCCTCAACTAATGAAAAACTGTTTTTT
CDR3: CASMDPSTNEKLFF

size: NA
D: NA
V: TRBV7-8
J: TRBJ2-2
DNA: TGTGCCAGCAGCTTAGGACGTCTGGGCACCGGGGAGCTGTTTTTT
CDR3: CASSLGRLGTGELFF

size: NA
D: NA
V: TRBV28
J: TRBJ1-2
DNA: TGTGCCAGCAGTTTACCACAAGGAGGCTACACCTTC
CDR3: CASSLPQGGYTF

size: once
D: NA
V: TRBV7-2
J: TRBJ1-3
DNA: TGTGCCAGCAGCCAAGGACAGGGAAACACCATATATTTT
CDR3: CASSQGQGNTIYF

size: NA
D: TRBD1
V: TRBV6-5
J: TRBJ1-2
DNA: TGTGCCAGCAGTTACTCAGGCAGGGGGGACTATGGCTACACCTTC
CDR3: CASSYSGRGDYGYTF

size: NA
D: TRBD2
V: TRBV28
J: TRBJ2-7
DNA: TGTGCCAGCAGTTTGGCAGCGGGAGGCCCCTACGAGCAGTACTTC
CDR3: CASSLAAGGPYEQYF